Reported below is one T cell receptor (beta chain). This entry is derived from a study of blood T cell repertoires in COVID-19. The wider study: Whether acute or convalescent, the COVID-19 samples came from the United States, Italy and Spain. Sample material is recorded as cDNA or gDNA derived from T cells, B-cell-depleted T cells, or PBMCs.

As handled by the study authors: Reference gene primer amplification gave nucleated cell count estimates. The method was immunoSEQ multiplex PCR; TCRdb's version includes in-frame clones alone and lacks a portion of them. That table is the source of V, J and clone size, and D and trimming were worked out from the DNA. The table lists around 13,000 clones, roughly 90% of them singletons. The trim removed 1 base at V and 5 bases at J, leaving 7 bases unmatched. CDR1 is LGHNA, CDR2 YNFKEQ, per germline. The CDR3 length is 17 residues. Input material: peripheral blood. This TCR derives from an elderly man with acute or convalescent COVID-19. This chain links TRBV4-2 with TRBJ2-1, with 11 bases matching TRBD2. CDR3: CASSQVSGTSGNNEQFF. CDR3 DNA sequence: TGTGCCAGCAGCCAAGTGAGTGGGACTAGCGGAAACAATGAGCAGTTCTTC.